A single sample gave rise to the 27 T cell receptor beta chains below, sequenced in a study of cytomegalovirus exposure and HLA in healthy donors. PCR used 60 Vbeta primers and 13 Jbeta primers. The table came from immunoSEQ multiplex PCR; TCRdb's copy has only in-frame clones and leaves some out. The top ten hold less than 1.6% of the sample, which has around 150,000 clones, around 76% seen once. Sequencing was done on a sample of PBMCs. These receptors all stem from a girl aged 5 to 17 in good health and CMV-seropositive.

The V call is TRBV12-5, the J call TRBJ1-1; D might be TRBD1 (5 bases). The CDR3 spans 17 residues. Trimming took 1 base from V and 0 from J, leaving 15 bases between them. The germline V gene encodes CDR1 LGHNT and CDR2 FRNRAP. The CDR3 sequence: CASGLDFRDSMNTEAFF. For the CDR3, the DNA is TGTGCTAGTGGTTTGGATTTTCGTGACAGCATGAACACTGAAGCTTTCTTT.

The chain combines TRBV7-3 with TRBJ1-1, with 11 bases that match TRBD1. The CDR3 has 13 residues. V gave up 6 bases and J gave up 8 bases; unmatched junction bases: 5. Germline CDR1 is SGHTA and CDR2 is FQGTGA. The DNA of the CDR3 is TGTGCCAGCAGATGGGACAGGGGGACGGAAGCTTTCTTT. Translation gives CASRWDRGTEAFF.

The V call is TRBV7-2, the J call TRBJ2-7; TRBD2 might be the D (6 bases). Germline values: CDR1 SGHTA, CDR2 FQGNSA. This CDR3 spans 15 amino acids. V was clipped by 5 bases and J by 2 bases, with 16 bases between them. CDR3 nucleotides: TGTGCCAGCAGCCCAGAGCTAGCGACGACCTACGAGCAGTACTTC. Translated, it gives CASSPELATTYEQYF. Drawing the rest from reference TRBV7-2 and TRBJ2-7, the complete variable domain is GAGVSQSPSNKVTEKGKDVELRCDPISGHTALYWYRQSLGQGLEFLIYFQGNSAPDKSGLPSDRFSAERTGGSVSTLTIQRTQQEDSAVYLCASSPELATTYEQYFGPGTRLTVT.

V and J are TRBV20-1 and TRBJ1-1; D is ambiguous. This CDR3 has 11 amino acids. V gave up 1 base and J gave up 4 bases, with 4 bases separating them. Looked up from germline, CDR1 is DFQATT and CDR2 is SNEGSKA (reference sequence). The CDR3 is CSARAVTEAFF. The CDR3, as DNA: TGCAGTGCTAGAGCAGTCACTGAAGCTTTCTTT.

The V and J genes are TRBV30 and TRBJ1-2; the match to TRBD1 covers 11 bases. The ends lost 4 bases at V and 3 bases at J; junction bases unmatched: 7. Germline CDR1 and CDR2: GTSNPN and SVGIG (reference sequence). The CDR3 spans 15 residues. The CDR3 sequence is CAWNSGQGAYYGYTF. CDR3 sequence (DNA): TGTGCCTGGAATTCAGGACAGGGGGCTTACTATGGCTACACCTTC.

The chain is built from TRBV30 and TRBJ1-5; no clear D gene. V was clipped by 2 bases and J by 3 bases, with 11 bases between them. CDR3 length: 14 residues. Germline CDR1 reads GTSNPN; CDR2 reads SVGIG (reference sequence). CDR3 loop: CAWSLGALNQPQHF. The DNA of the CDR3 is TGTGCCTGGAGTCTCGGAGCTCTCAATCAGCCCCAGCATTTT.

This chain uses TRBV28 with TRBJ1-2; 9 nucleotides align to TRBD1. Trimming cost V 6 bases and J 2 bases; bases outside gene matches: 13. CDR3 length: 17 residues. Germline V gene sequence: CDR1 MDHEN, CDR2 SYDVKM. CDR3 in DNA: TGTGCCAGCAGCCTCGATCCGGGACAGGGTGCCAACTATGGCTACACCTTC. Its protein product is CASSLDPGQGANYGYTF.

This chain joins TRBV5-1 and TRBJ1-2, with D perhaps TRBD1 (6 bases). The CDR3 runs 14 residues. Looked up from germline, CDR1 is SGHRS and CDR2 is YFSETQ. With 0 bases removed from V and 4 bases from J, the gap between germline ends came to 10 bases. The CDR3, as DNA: TGCGCCAGCAGCTTGGACAGGGTAGCCTATGGCTACACCTTC. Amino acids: CASSLDRVAYGYTF.

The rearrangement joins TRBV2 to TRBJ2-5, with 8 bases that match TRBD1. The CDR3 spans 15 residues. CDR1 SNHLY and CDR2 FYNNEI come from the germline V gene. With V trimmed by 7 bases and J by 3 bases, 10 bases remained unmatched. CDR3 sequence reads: CASMPDRALEETQYF. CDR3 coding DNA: TGTGCCAGCATGCCGGACAGGGCTTTGGAAGAGACCCAGTACTTC.

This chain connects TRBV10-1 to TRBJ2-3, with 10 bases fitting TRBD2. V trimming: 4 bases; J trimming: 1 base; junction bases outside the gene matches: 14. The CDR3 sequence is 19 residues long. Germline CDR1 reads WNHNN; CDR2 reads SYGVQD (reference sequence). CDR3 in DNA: TGCGCCAGCAGTGGGACTAGCGGAGTCATTTCCCTCGGCACAGATACGCAGTATTTT. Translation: CASSGTSGVISLGTDTQYF.

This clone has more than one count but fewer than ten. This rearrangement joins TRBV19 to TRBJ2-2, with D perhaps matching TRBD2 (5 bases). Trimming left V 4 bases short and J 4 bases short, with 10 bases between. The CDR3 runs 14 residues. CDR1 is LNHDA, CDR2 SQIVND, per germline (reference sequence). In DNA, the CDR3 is TGTGCCAGTAGTAACGGGGAATTCACCGGGGAGCTGTTTTTT. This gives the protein CASSNGEFTGELFF.

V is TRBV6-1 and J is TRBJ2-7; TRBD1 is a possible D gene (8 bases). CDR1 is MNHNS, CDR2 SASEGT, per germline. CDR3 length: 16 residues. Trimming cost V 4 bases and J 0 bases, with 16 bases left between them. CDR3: CASSGPDREGSYEQYF. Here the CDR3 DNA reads TGTGCCAGCAGTGGACCGGACAGGGAGGGCTCCTACGAGCAGTACTTC.

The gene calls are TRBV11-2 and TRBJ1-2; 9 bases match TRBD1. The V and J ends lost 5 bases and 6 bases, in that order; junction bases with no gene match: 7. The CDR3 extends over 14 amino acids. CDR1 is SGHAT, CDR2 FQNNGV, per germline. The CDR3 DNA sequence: TGTGCCAGCAGCCGTAACAGGGGGCCGGATGGCTACACCTTC. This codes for CASSRNRGPDGYTF.

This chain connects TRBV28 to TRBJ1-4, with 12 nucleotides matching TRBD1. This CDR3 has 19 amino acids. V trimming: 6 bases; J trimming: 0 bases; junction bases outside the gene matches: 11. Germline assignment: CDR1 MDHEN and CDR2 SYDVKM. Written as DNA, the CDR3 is TGTGCCAGCAGGACAGGGACAGGGGGCTGGGGGCCAACTAATGAAAAACTGTTTTTT. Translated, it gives CASRTGTGGWGPTNEKLFF. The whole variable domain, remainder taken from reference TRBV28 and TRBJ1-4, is DVKVTQSSRYLVKRTGEKVFLECVQDMDHENMFWYRQDPGLGLRLIYFSYDVKMKEKGDIPEGYSVSREKKERFSLILESASTNQTSMYLCASRTGTGGWGPTNEKLFFGSGTQLSVL.

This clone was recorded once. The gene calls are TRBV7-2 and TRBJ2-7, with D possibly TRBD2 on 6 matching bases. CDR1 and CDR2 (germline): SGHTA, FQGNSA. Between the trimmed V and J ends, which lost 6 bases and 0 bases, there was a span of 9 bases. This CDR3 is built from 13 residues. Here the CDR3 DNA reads TGTGCCAGCAGTTGGGGAGGCTCCTACGAGCAGTACTTC. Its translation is CASSWGGSYEQYF.

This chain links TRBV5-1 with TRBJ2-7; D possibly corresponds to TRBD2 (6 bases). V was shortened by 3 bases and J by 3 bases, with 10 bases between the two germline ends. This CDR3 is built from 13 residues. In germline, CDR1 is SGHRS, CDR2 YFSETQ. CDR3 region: CASSWDSLYEQYF. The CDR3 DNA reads TGCGCCAGCAGCTGGGACTCCCTCTACGAGCAGTACTTC.

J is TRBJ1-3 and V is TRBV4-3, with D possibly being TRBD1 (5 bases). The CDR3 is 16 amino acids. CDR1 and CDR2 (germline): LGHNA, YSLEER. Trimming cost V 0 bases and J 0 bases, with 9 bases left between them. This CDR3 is CASSQDKGLSGNTIYF. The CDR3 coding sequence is TGCGCCAGCAGCCAAGATAAGGGGCTCTCTGGAAACACCATATATTTT.

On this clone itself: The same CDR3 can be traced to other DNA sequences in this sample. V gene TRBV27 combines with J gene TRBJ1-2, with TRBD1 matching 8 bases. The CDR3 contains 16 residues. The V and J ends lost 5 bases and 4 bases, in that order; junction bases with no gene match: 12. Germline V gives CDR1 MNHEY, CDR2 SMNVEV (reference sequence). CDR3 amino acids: CASSLRATGGVYGYTF. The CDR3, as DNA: TGTGCCAGCAGTCTAAGGGCCACAGGGGGGGTCTATGGCTACACCTTC.

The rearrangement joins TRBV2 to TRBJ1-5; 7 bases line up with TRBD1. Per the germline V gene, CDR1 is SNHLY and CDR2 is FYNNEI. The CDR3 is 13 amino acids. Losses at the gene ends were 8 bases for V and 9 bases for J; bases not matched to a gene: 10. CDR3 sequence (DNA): TGTGCCAGCGCGGGATTACAGGGGAGGCCCCAGCATTTT. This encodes CASAGLQGRPQHF. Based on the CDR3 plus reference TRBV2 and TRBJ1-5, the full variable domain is EPEVTQTPSHQVTQMGQEVILRCVPISNHLYFYWYRQILGQKVEFLVSFYNNEISEKSEIFDDQFSVERPDGSNFTLKIRSTKLEDSAMYFCASAGLQGRPQHFGDGTRLSIL.

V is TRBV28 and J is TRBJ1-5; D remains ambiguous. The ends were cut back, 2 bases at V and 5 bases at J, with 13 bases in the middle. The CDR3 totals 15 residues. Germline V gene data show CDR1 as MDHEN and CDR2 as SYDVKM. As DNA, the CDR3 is TGTGCCAGCAGTTTAGGGCAGGCCGGGGATCAGCCCCAGCATTTT. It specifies CASSLGQAGDQPQHF.

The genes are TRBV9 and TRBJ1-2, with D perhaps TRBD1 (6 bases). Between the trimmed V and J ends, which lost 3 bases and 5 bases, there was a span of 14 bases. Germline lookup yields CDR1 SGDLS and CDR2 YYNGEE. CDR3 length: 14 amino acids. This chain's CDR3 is CASSGGKTGYGYTF. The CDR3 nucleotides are TGTGCCAGCAGCGGCGGAAAGACAGGATATGGCTACACCTTC.

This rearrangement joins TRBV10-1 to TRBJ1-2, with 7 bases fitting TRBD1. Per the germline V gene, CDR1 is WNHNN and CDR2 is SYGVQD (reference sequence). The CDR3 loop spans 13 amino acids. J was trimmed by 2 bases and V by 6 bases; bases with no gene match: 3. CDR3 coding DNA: TGCGCCAGCAGCGAGGACAGGAACTATGGCTACACCTTC. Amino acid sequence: CASSEDRNYGYTF.

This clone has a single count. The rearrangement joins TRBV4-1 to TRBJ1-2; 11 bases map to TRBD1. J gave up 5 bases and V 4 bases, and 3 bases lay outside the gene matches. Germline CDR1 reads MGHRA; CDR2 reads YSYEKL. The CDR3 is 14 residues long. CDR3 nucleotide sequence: TGCGCCAGCAGCCGGGACAGGGGGACATATGGCTACACCTTC. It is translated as CASSRDRGTYGYTF.

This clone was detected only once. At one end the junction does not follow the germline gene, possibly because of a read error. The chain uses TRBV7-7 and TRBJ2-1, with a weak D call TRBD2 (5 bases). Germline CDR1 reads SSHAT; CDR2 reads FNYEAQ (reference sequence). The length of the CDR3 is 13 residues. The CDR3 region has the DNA TGTGCTAGCAGCTCGGACTCGTACAATGAGCAGTTCTTC. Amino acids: CASSSDSYNEQFF.

The CDR3 DNA reads TGTGCCAGCAGTTCGGGACAGGGTTATGATCAGGGCTACGAGCAGTACTTC. Amino acid sequence: CASSSGQGYDQGYEQYF. The chain has TRBV28 and TRBJ2-7, with 9 bases matching TRBD1. In germline, CDR1 is MDHEN, CDR2 SYDVKM. Trimming took 4 bases from V and 3 from J; bases not matched to a gene: 13. The length of the CDR3 is 17 residues.

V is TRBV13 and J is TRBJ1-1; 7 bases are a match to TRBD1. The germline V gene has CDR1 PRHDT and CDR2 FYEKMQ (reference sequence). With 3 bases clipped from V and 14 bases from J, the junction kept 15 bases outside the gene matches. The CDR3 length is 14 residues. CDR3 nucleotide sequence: TGTGCCAGCAGCTTTAAAACAGGGGCGGGTGGTAGCTTCTTT. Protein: CASSFKTGAGGSFF.

The CDR3 protein is CACGGRSSYEQYF. The CDR3 DNA sequence: TGTGCCTGTGGAGGGAGGAGCTCCTACGAGCAGTACTTC. The rearrangement uses TRBV6-6 and TRBJ2-5, with a weak D call TRBD2 (6 bases). With the DNA end fitting TRBJ2-7 better, the J assignment may be wrong. Germline loops: CDR1 MNHNY, CDR2 SVGAGI (reference sequence). This CDR3 is built from 13 residues.